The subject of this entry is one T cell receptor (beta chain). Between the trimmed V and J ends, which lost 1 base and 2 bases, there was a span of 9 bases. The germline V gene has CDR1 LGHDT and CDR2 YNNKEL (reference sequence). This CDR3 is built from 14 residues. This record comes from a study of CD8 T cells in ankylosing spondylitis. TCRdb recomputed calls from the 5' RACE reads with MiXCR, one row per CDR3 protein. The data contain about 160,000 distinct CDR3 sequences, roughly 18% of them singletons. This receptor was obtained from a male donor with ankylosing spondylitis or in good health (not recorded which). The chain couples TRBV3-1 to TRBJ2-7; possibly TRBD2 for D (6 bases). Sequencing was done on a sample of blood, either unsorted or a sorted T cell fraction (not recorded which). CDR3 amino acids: CASSQGLGAYEQYF. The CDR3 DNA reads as TGTGCCAGCAGCCAAGGACTAGGGGCCTACGAGCAGTACTTC.